This T cell receptor beta chain was profiled in a study of CD8 T cells in Susac syndrome. Sequencing targeted TCR beta in T cells from blood (CD8+ and CD4+). Patients with Susac syndrome met the recently defined diagnostic criteria for definite or probable disease. The V gene's germline CDR1 is SGHAT and CDR2 FQNNGV. The V end was cut by 2 bases, the J end by 4 bases, with 8 bases between. The CDR3 is 14 residues long. RNA totalling about 0.45 to 1 ug underwent reverse transcription with random hexamers. An immunoSEQ multiplex PCR amplified TCR beta CDR3 over 54 Vbeta and 13 Jbeta. TCRdb independently ran MiXCR on the immunoSEQ multiplex PCR reads; one entry per CDR3 protein. The sample includes over 100,000 distinct CDR3 sequences, 95% to 96% of them seen just once.

The chain links TRBV11-2 to TRBJ2-2; D remains unclear. The clonotype comes from a human donor with Susac syndrome. Sample: CD4+ T cells from PBMCs. CDR3 nucleotide sequence: TGTGCCAGCAGCTTATCTCGGCGCACCGGGGAGCTGTTTTTT. Translated, it gives CASSLSRRTGELFF.